These 18 T cell receptor beta chains came from one sample sequenced in a study of blood T cell repertoires in COVID-19. Libraries were prepared by immunoSEQ multiplex PCR; TCRdb keeps only in-frame clonotypes and omits some of them. The sample yields around 150,000 clones, 65% to 85% seen once. Sequencing was done on a sample of PBMCs or T cells enriched from blood (not recorded which). The receptor set was obtained from an older woman who had recovered from COVID-19.

The chain is built from TRBV9 and TRBJ1-3, with D maybe TRBD1 (5 bases). The CDR3 is made up of 17 amino acids. The V end lost 4 bases, the J end lost 0 bases, and 17 bases lay between the germline ends. The germline V gene has CDR1 SGDLS and CDR2 YYNGEE. CDR3 sequence (DNA): TGTGCCAGCAGCCCCTCGGACATCCGAAGCTCTGGAAACACCATATATTTT. This encodes CASSPSDIRSSGNTIYF.

This chain connects TRBV5-1 to TRBJ2-5; D perhaps matches TRBD1 (6 bases). V was clipped by 1 base and J by 5 bases, with 15 bases between them. Germline CDR1 SGHRS, CDR2 YFSETQ. The CDR3 spans 15 residues. The CDR3 sequence is CASSLQGMARETQYF. CDR3 sequence (DNA): TGCGCCAGCAGCTTGCAGGGGATGGCACGGGAGACCCAGTACTTC.

The V call is TRBV19, the J call TRBJ1-6; a possible D gene is TRBD1 (5 bases). V lost 6 bases, J lost 5 bases, and 14 bases lay in between. The CDR3 spans 15 residues. Looked up from germline, CDR1 is LNHDA and CDR2 is SQIVND (reference sequence). CDR3 protein: CASRSLQGNNSPLHF. CDR3 bases: TGTGCCAGTAGGTCTCTCCAGGGTAATAATTCACCCCTCCACTTT.

V and J are TRBV10-3 and TRBJ1-1; D possibly corresponds to TRBD1 (6 bases). Trimming shortened V by 6 bases and J by 8 bases, and 13 bases separated the two germline ends. The CDR3 covers 12 residues. The germline gives CDR1 ENHRY, CDR2 SYGVKD. DNA for the CDR3: TGTGCCATCAGCGACGGACAGCGGGAAGCTTTCTTT. Translating gives CAISDGQREAFF.

This clone has only a few counts. The rearrangement joins TRBV21-1 to TRBJ2-6; the D call TRBD1 from the table was never checked on the DNA. TRBV21-1 is tagged as a pseudogene. The CDR3 loop spans 15 amino acids. The CDR3 region is CASSKVPHRANVLTF. In DNA form, the CDR3 reads TGTGCCAGCAGCAAAGTCCCCCACAGGGCCAACGTCCTGACTTTC.

The chain is built from TRBV10-1 and TRBJ2-1; tentative D call: TRBD2 (5 bases). CDR3 size: 13 residues. V dropped 4 bases and J dropped 7 bases, with 11 bases sitting between them. The V gene's germline CDR1 is WNHNN and CDR2 SYGVQD (reference sequence). The CDR3 region is CASSGGMGNEQFF. The CDR3 DNA reads TGCGCCAGCAGTGGAGGGATGGGAAATGAGCAGTTCTTC.

The chain joins TRBV27 to TRBJ2-1; tentative D call: TRBD1 (6 bases). Germline V gene sequence: CDR1 MNHEY, CDR2 SMNVEV (reference sequence). The V and J ends lost 4 bases and 0 bases respectively, with 10 bases between them. The CDR3 consists of 15 residues. The CDR3 nucleotides are TGTGCCAGCAGTTCAGGGGCGGCCTCCTACAATGAGCAGTTCTTC. It encodes CASSSGAASYNEQFF.

This chain links TRBV30 with TRBJ1-6, with 7 bases fitting TRBD1. Germline V gene data show CDR1 as GTSNPN and CDR2 as SVGIG (reference sequence). The CDR3 sequence is 15 residues long. V gave up 0 bases and J gave up 7 bases; unmatched junction bases: 6. The CDR3 spells CAWSVPTGPNSPLHF. In nucleotides, the CDR3 is TGTGCCTGGAGTGTACCGACAGGGCCCAATTCACCCCTCCACTTT.

The chain links TRBV5-1 to TRBJ2-7, with D maybe TRBD1 (5 bases). V was shortened by 1 base and J by 3 bases, with 11 bases between the two germline ends. CDR1 and CDR2 from the germline V gene are SGHRS and YFSETQ. The CDR3 contains 14 residues. The CDR3 region has the DNA TGCGCCAGCAGCTTGAGCCCGGACAACTACGAGCAGTACTTC. It codes for CASSLSPDNYEQYF.

The chain joins TRBV14 to TRBJ1-5; perhaps TRBD1 as D (6 bases). V shed 6 bases and J shed 7 bases, with 19 bases lying between them. CDR1 and CDR2 from the germline V gene are SGHDN and FVKESK. CDR3 length: 15 residues. Written as DNA, the CDR3 is TGTGCCAGCAGACCCGGGACACGGGAGGACCAGCCCCAGCATTTT. Translating it yields CASRPGTREDQPQHF.

J is TRBJ1-3 and V is TRBV5-1, with D maybe TRBD1 (5 bases). V was pared by 0 bases and J by 2 bases, with 12 bases between. Germline assignment: CDR1 SGHRS and CDR2 YFSETQ. The CDR3 is made up of 16 amino acids. This CDR3 is CASSLGQLRAGNTIYF. The DNA of the CDR3 is TGCGCCAGCAGCTTGGGTCAGCTCAGGGCTGGAAACACCATATATTTT.

The chain carries TRBV29-1 and TRBJ2-2; D call uncertain. Germline values: CDR1 SQVTM, CDR2 ANQGSEA. The V and J ends lost 0 bases and 0 bases respectively, with 11 bases between them. CDR3 size: 16 residues. The CDR3 protein is CSVEDDSQTNTGELFF. In DNA, the CDR3 is TGCAGCGTTGAAGATGATTCCCAGACGAACACCGGGGAGCTGTTTTTT.

The chain uses TRBV19 and TRBJ1-5; D gene uncertain. Per the germline V gene, CDR1 is LNHDA and CDR2 is SQIVND (reference sequence). This CDR3 comprises 14 residues. V lost 7 bases and J 2 bases, leaving 12 bases between the germline ends. CDR3 loop: CASTASTGNQPQHF. The DNA for the CDR3 is TGTGCCAGTACCGCCTCCACAGGCAATCAGCCCCAGCATTTT.

As for this clone: An end of the junction does not agree with germline; a read error may underlie this. The chain couples TRBV5-1 to TRBJ2-1; tentative D call: TRBD2 (7 bases). The germline V gene encodes CDR1 SGHRS and CDR2 YFSETQ. The CDR3 is 15 amino acids. Here the CDR3 DNA reads TGCCCCAGCAGCTTGGGGGGGGGCCCCTACAATGAGCAGTTCTTC. It is translated as CPSSLGGGPYNEQFF.

The chain has TRBV15 and TRBJ2-6; maybe TRBD1 (5 bases). CDR3 length: 18 residues. CDR1 and CDR2 (germline): LNHNV, YYDKDF (reference sequence). V was pared by 4 bases and J by 2 bases, with 18 bases between. The CDR3 here is CATSNQARDGPGANVLTF. The CDR3 DNA reads as TGTGCCACCAGCAACCAAGCCAGGGATGGTCCTGGGGCCAACGTCCTGACTTTC.

The chain joins TRBV7-8 to TRBJ1-2; TRBD1 matches at 7 bases. The CDR3 sequence is 14 residues long. V was pared by 3 bases and J by 4 bases, with 5 bases of the junction left unmatched. Germline V CDR1 and CDR2: SGHVS, FQNEAQ. CDR3 region: CASSFGQVGYGYTF. CDR3 nucleotide sequence: TGTGCCAGCAGCTTTGGACAGGTTGGCTATGGCTACACCTTC.

The chain has TRBV5-1 and TRBJ2-1; TRBD2 matches at 8 bases. The V gene's germline CDR1 is SGHRS and CDR2 YFSETQ. The CDR3 contains 14 residues. Trimming cost V 4 bases and J 8 bases; bases outside gene matches: 8. The CDR3 here is CASSVQNGGDEQFF. In DNA, the CDR3 is TGCGCCAGCAGCGTTCAGAACGGGGGGGATGAGCAGTTCTTC.

This sequence joins TRBV7-9 and TRBJ1-1; 9 bases match TRBD1. Germline V gene sequence: CDR1 SEHNR, CDR2 FQNEAQ (reference sequence). The CDR3 sequence is 17 residues long. V lost 4 bases, J lost 3 bases, and 12 bases stayed unmatched. In nucleotides, the CDR3 is TGTGCCAGCAGCTCCACAGGGGGCCCCAACCTTTACACTGAAGCTTTCTTT. Its protein is CASSSTGGPNLYTEAFF.